This note documents a single TCR beta chain sequence. The antigen remains unidentified. These data belong to a study of Graves' ophthalmopathy and Graves' hyperthyroidism. Study results and limitations: It was with 70.59% sensitivity and almost 75% specificity that the model predicted ophthalmopathy progression. A 13-signature model separated ophthalmopathy from stable hyperthyroidism, reaching around 89% sensitivity and approximately 81% specificity cross-validated.

Investigators amplified TCR beta CDR3 regions from RNA transcripts. HTBI primers were employed in first-round RT-PCR, then a second-round multiplex PCR followed. TCRdb processed the multiplex PCR reads anew with MiXCR; each CDR3 protein has one entry. The sample carries 580,000 or so distinct CDR3 sequences, about two fifths recorded once. Patients newly diagnosed with hyperthyroidism, under 2 months' duration, were aged 18 to 65, the study reports. The specimen sequenced was peripheral blood or thyroid tissue (not recorded which). The source is an adult man with Graves' hyperthyroidism.

The CDR3 loop is CSQGSYEQYF. DNA for the CDR3: TGCAGTCAGGGTAGCTACGAGCAGTACTTC. This chain links TRBV29-1 with TRBJ2-7; D possibly corresponds to TRBD1 (5 bases). CDR1 is SQVTM and CDR2 is ANQGSEA in the germline V gene. The CDR3 has 10 residues.